Listed here is a single T cell receptor (beta chain). How the authors handled the data: From reference gene primer amplification, estimates of nucleated cell counts were derived. The table came from immunoSEQ multiplex PCR; TCRdb's copy has only in-frame clones and leaves some out. V, J and clone size reflect that table, while D and trimming were determined from the DNA. Counted here are roughly 53,000 clones, about nine tenths occurring once; the ten biggest clones make up about 7.7%. This sample is drawn from a study of blood T cell repertoires in COVID-19. The overall study: Specimens from acute and convalescent COVID-19 originated in the United States, Italy and Spain. Sample material is recorded as cDNA or gDNA derived from T cells, B-cell-depleted T cells, or PBMCs.

Looked up from germline, CDR1 is LGHNA and CDR2 is YSLEER. CDR3 length: 15 residues. The germline V and J ends were trimmed by 1 base and 6 bases, with 12 bases remaining between them. This receptor was taken from a woman between 40 and 50 years old with active COVID-19. The specimen was peripheral blood. The rearrangement uses TRBV4-3 and TRBJ2-2; maybe TRBD2 (7 bases). In nucleotides, the CDR3 is TGCGCCAGCAGCCAAGTGGGGGGGGCGGCCGGGGAGCTGTTTTTT. Amino acid sequence: CASSQVGGAAGELFF.